This T cell receptor (beta chain) was identified in a study of cytomegalovirus exposure and HLA in healthy donors. Study as a whole: Early released data comprised tens of millions of unique TCRs from HLA-typed donors.

The donors comprised healthy bone marrow donors. The PCR contained 60 Vbeta and 13 Jbeta primers. Assay used: immunoSEQ multiplex PCR; TCRdb lists only in-frame clones, some missing. Altogether about 90,000 clones are present, roughly 70% being singletons, with the ten largest covering more than 13%. As to this clone: Compared with germline, one end of the junction differs, possibly owing to a read error.

Sequenced: PBMCs. This receptor was taken from a woman aged 50 to 65 in good health and CMV-seropositive.

CDR3 nucleotide sequence: TGTGCCAGCAGTCCCACGGCCGGGACAGGTGGGGTCTTC. Translation: CASSPTAGTGGVF. The gene calls are TRBV28 and TRBJ2-7; 8 bases agree with TRBD1. The CDR3 is made up of 13 amino acids. Germline loops: CDR1 MDHEN, CDR2 SYDVKM.